This T cell receptor (beta chain) is from a study of cytomegalovirus exposure and HLA in healthy donors. A multiplex PCR was run with 60 Vbeta primers and 13 Jbeta primers. Assay used: immunoSEQ multiplex PCR; TCRdb lists only in-frame clones, some missing. This table holds about 120,000 clones, over 70% found once. This clone was counted a single time. The source is a female donor in good health and CMV-seronegative. Sequenced input: PBMCs.

CDR3 protein: CASSSSTGSNEQFF. The CDR3 nucleotides are TGTGCCAGCAGCTCATCGACAGGGAGCAATGAGCAGTTCTTC. This chain uses TRBV11-3 with TRBJ2-1; 7 nucleotides match TRBD1. The CDR3 runs 14 residues. From germline, CDR1 is SGHNT and CDR2 YENEEA. The junction had 6 bases not matched to a gene; V was cut back by 4 bases and J by 6 bases.